These 32 T cell receptor beta chains came from one sample sequenced in a study of T cell repertoires in cytomegalovirus infection. TCRdb re-called the reads with MiXCR, one entry per CDR3 protein. This table has 150,000 to 200,000 distinct CDR3 sequences, approximately 28% appearing once. Material: PBMCs. The receptors derive from a human donor in good health (CMV status not recorded). Some clones in this sample may be carry-over from other donors' samples.

This clonotype showed up just a few times. This chain joins TRBV7-3 and TRBJ1-6; weak D call: TRBD1 (5 bases). The CDR3 has 14 residues. CDR1 and CDR2 from the germline V gene are SGHTA and FQGTGA. With 2 bases removed from V and 7 bases from J, the gap between germline ends came to 9 bases. The DNA of the CDR3 is TGTGCCAGCAGCTTAGACAGTAGCAATTCACCCCTCCACTTT. Translated: CASSLDSSNSPLHF.

This clonotype has only a few counts. This rearrangement joins TRBV7-2 to TRBJ2-2, with 9 bases lining up with TRBD1. The CDR3 has 15 amino acids. Trimming removed 3 bases from V and 7 bases from J; junction bases left unmatched: 6. The germline V gene has CDR1 SGHTA and CDR2 FQGNSA. The CDR3 coding sequence is TGTGCCAGCAGCTTCGACAGGGGGACAAACGGGGAGCTGTTTTTT. Translation gives CASSFDRGTNGELFF.

This clonotype occurred many times. This chain connects TRBV6-5 to TRBJ2-7; 10 bases match TRBD1. The V gene's germline CDR1 is MNHEY and CDR2 SVGAGI. The CDR3 spans 15 residues. V was clipped by 0 bases and J by 4 bases; unmatched bases: 3. The CDR3 coding sequence is TGTGCCAGCAGTTACTCAAGGGACAGGGGTTACGAGCAGTACTTC. Its translation: CASSYSRDRGYEQYF.

This clonotype was found a few times. This chain joins TRBV20-1 and TRBJ1-2; TRBD1 agrees at 7 bases. Germline V gives CDR1 DFQATT, CDR2 SNEGSKA (reference sequence). The CDR3 runs 14 residues. Trimming cost V 6 bases and J 3 bases; bases outside gene matches: 10. DNA of the CDR3: TGCAGTGCCCTCGGGAGGGGGACAGACTATGGCTACACCTTC. Its protein is CSALGRGTDYGYTF.

This clonotype was seen at least ten times. V gene TRBV11-2 combines with J gene TRBJ2-2; D possibly matches TRBD1 or TRBD2 (5 bases each). V lost 3 bases and J lost 1, with 9 bases in between. CDR3 length: 15 residues. Germline V CDR1 and CDR2: SGHAT, FQNNGV. In nucleotides, the CDR3 is TGTGCCAGCAGCTTGGGGGTCCAGAACACCGGGGAGCTGTTTTTT. Amino acids: CASSLGVQNTGELFF.

This clonotype was detected a few times. The chain recombines TRBV28 with TRBJ2-1, with D maybe TRBD2 (6 bases). CDR3 size: 15 residues. Germline CDR1 MDHEN, CDR2 SYDVKM. V gave up 3 bases and J gave up 7 bases, with 16 bases separating them. CDR3 residues: CASSFTSRDRNEQFF. Written as DNA, the CDR3 is TGTGCCAGCAGTTTCACTAGCAGAGATAGGAATGAGCAGTTCTTC. Full variable domain (outside the CDR3, taken from reference TRBV28 and TRBJ2-1): DVKVTQSSRYLVKRTGEKVFLECVQDMDHENMFWYRQDPGLGLRLIYFSYDVKMKEKGDIPEGYSVSREKKERFSLILESASTNQTSMYLCASSFTSRDRNEQFFGPGTRLTVL.

This clonotype has a handful of counts. The chain carries TRBV7-3 and TRBJ1-1, with 12 bases aligning to TRBD1. The length of the CDR3 is 15 residues. The V segment lost 2 bases and the J segment 2 bases; nucleotides outside the gene matches: 0. The V gene's germline CDR1 is SGHTA and CDR2 FQGTGA. The CDR3, as DNA: TGTGCCAGCAGCTTAGGGACAGGGGGCAACACTGAAGCTTTCTTT. This translates into CASSLGTGGNTEAFF.

This clonotype was seen more than once but under ten times. The rearrangement uses TRBV29-1 and TRBJ1-1, with D possibly TRBD1 on 5 matching bases. Trimming removed 6 bases from V and 0 bases from J, with 11 bases in between. The CDR3 length is 13 residues. Per germline, CDR1 SQVTM and CDR2 ANQGSEA. CDR3 protein: CSVMGRLNTEAFF. DNA of the CDR3: TGCAGCGTGATGGGACGGTTGAACACTGAAGCTTTCTTT.

The chain combines TRBV27 with TRBJ2-3; 8 bases match TRBD1. The length of the CDR3 is 11 residues. CDR1 MNHEY and CDR2 SMNVEV come from the germline V gene (reference sequence). J was trimmed by 11 bases and V by 5 bases; bases with no gene match: 3. The CDR3 coding sequence is TGTGCCAGCAGTACCGGGACAGGGCAGTATTTT. It is translated as CASSTGTGQYF.

The V call is TRBV5-1, the J call TRBJ2-7, with 8 bases identical to TRBD1. The CDR3 has 16 residues. V lost 1 base and J lost 0; bases outside the gene matches: 6. The V gene's germline CDR1 is SGHRS and CDR2 YFSETQ. The CDR3 is CASSLTPGQVSYEQYF. CDR3 nucleotides: TGCGCCAGCAGCTTGACGCCGGGACAGGTCTCCTACGAGCAGTACTTC.

This clonotype has ten or more counts. The rearrangement uses TRBV7-3 and TRBJ2-5; D remains ambiguous. The CDR3 runs to 13 residues. Germline V lookup: CDR1 SGHTA, CDR2 FQGTGA. V was cut by 2 bases and J by 4 bases, with 8 bases left in between. The CDR3, as DNA: TGTGCCAGCAGCTTAGGTTCGGCAGAGACCCAGTACTTC. Translated, it gives CASSLGSAETQYF.

The V gene is TRBV20-1, the J gene TRBJ1-1; perhaps TRBD1 as D (5 bases). Between the trimmed V and J ends, which lost 3 bases and 5 bases, there was a span of 19 bases. The CDR3 is 15 residues long. Germline V gives CDR1 DFQATT, CDR2 SNEGSKA (reference sequence). The CDR3 here is CSARGLGQGRTEAFF. CDR3 DNA sequence: TGCAGTGCTAGGGGGCTTGGGCAGGGACGGACTGAAGCTTTCTTT.

For this clonotype: At one end the junction does not follow the germline gene, possibly because of a read error. The V call is TRBV19, the J call TRBJ2-7; tentatively, D is TRBD2 (6 bases). Germline loops: CDR1 LNHDA, CDR2 SQIVND (reference sequence). The CDR3 runs to 11 residues. CDR3 nucleotide sequence: TGTGCCTCGGGACTCTCTTACGCGCAGTACTTC. It is translated as CASGLSYAQYF.

V is TRBV11-2 and J is TRBJ2-6, with D possibly called TRBD1 or TRBD2 (7 bases each). The germline V gene encodes CDR1 SGHAT and CDR2 FQNNGV. The CDR3 is 18 amino acids. Between the trimmed V and J ends, which lost 7 bases and 2 bases, there was a span of 21 bases. CDR3 nucleotides: TGTGCCAGCACCATAAGCGGGGCAGGGGGAGCTGGGGCCAACGTCCTGACTTTC. It is translated as CASTISGAGGAGANVLTF.

The rearrangement links TRBV7-2 to TRBJ2-4; 11 bases line up with TRBD1. Trimming at V came to 8 bases and at J to 0 bases, leaving 9 bases not matched to a gene. There are 17 residues in the CDR3. Germline V CDR1 and CDR2: SGHTA, FQGNSA. The CDR3 loop is CASGGTGGRLAKNIQYF. CDR3 nucleotides: TGTGCCAGCGGCGGGACAGGGGGACGACTAGCCAAAAACATTCAGTACTTC.

This clonotype occurred a few times. The genes are TRBV2 and TRBJ2-1; 8 nucleotides line up with TRBD1. The CDR3 is 16 residues long. The J segment lost 9 bases and the V segment lost 4 bases, leaving 14 bases of the junction unmatched. Germline V gene sequence: CDR1 SNHLY, CDR2 FYNNEI. The CDR3 sequence: CASSVKGQAIGAEQFF. The CDR3 DNA is TGTGCCAGCAGTGTCAAGGGACAGGCTATAGGGGCTGAGCAGTTCTTC. The full variable domain, its missing parts supplied by reference TRBV2 and TRBJ2-1, is EPEVTQTPSHQVTQMGQEVILRCVPISNHLYFYWYRQILGQKVEFLVSFYNNEISEKSEIFDDQFSVERPDGSNFTLKIRSTKLEDSAMYFCASSVKGQAIGAEQFFGPGTRLTVL.

This chain connects TRBV6-1 to TRBJ2-3, with a possible D match to TRBD2 (7 bases). The CDR3 runs 15 residues. Germline V CDR1 and CDR2: MNHNS, SASEGT. V was trimmed by 4 bases and J by 2 bases, leaving 13 bases between them. CDR3 coding DNA: TGTGCCAGCAGTGCTCGGGGGGCCTTCACAGATACGCAGTATTTT. This gives the protein CASSARGAFTDTQYF.

This clonotype was seen many times. V gene TRBV5-1 combines with J gene TRBJ2-6; D is unclear. The CDR3 sequence is 15 residues long. In germline, CDR1 is SGHRS, CDR2 YFSETQ. With 3 bases removed from V and 0 bases from J, the gap between germline ends came to 7 bases. CDR3: CASSYGRSGANVLTF. In DNA, the CDR3 is TGCGCCAGCAGCTATGGTCGCTCTGGGGCCAACGTCCTGACTTTC.

There are many counts of this clonotype. The chain has TRBV12-3 or TRBV12-4 and TRBJ2-1; D is ambiguous. The CDR3 is made up of 14 amino acids. V lost 3 bases and J lost 0, with 6 bases in between. The CDR3 is CASSFRFSYNEQFF. For the CDR3, the DNA is TGTGCCAGCAGTTTTAGGTTCTCCTACAATGAGCAGTTCTTC.

J is TRBJ2-5 and V is TRBV7-8; the match to TRBD1 covers 9 bases. Losses at the gene ends were 5 bases for V and 3 bases for J; bases not matched to a gene: 7. The germline CDR1 and CDR2 sequences are SGHVS and FQNEAQ. The CDR3 consists of 15 residues. CDR3 in DNA: TGTGCCAGCAGCACCCCCCGGGACAGGGAAGAGACCCAGTACTTC. Translation: CASSTPRDREETQYF.

V usage is TRBV5-1 and J usage is TRBJ1-1; D is ambiguous. The CDR3 is 13 amino acids. Trimming left V 6 bases short and J 0 bases short, with 9 bases between. Germline CDR1 SGHRS, CDR2 YFSETQ. The CDR3 loop reads CASKRTMNTEAFF. CDR3 coding DNA: TGCGCCAGCAAAAGGACTATGAACACTGAAGCTTTCTTT. Full variable domain (outside the CDR3, taken from reference TRBV5-1 and TRBJ1-1): KAGVTQTPRYLIKTRGQQVTLSCSPISGHRSVSWYQQTPGQGLQFLFEYFSETQRNKGNFPGRFSGRQFSNSRSEMNVSTLELGDSALYLCASKRTMNTEAFFGQGTRLTVV.

V usage is TRBV19 and J usage is TRBJ1-1; no reliable D call. Per the germline V gene, CDR1 is LNHDA and CDR2 is SQIVND (reference sequence). This CDR3 is built from 14 residues. V dropped 2 bases and J dropped 4 bases, with 11 bases sitting between them. CDR3 loop: CASSIHDQATEAFF. The CDR3, as DNA: TGTGCCAGTAGTATACACGATCAAGCCACTGAAGCTTTCTTT.

This clonotype was found once. This chain joins TRBV15 and TRBJ2-7; D might be TRBD1 or TRBD2, each matching 5 bases. The length of the CDR3 is 15 residues. Deletions cut 1 base from V and 0 bases from J, with 10 bases between. Germline lookup yields CDR1 LNHNV and CDR2 YYDKDF (reference sequence). The CDR3 DNA is TGTGCCACCAGCAGAGGGGACGCAAGCTCCTACGAGCAGTACTTC. It translates to CATSRGDASSYEQYF.

V is TRBV11-2 and J is TRBJ1-4, with 10 bases lining up with TRBD1. The junction had 5 bases not matched to a gene; V was cut back by 4 bases and J by 6 bases. The CDR3 sequence is 15 residues long. Germline-derived CDR1 and CDR2 are SGHAT and FQNNGV. DNA for the CDR3: TGTGCCAGCAGCTGGGGACAGGGGAGATATGAAAAACTGTTTTTT. Encoded protein: CASSWGQGRYEKLFF. Supplemented by reference TRBV11-2 and TRBJ1-4, the full variable domain reads EAGVAQSPRYKIIEKRQSVAFWCNPISGHATLYWYQQILGQGPKLLIQFQNNGVVDDSQLPKDRFSAERLKGVDSTLKIQPAKLEDSAVYLCASSWGQGRYEKLFFGSGTQLSVL.

This clonotype was seen more than once but under ten times. CDR3 residues: CASVISGQGYGYTF. For the CDR3, the DNA is TGTGCCAGCGTAATATCCGGACAGGGATATGGCTACACCTTC. The gene calls are TRBV7-9 and TRBJ1-2; TRBD1 aligns across 8 bases. After removal of 8 bases from V and 5 bases from J, the junction contained 10 bases not matched to a gene. Germline assignment: CDR1 SEHNR and CDR2 FQNEAQ (reference sequence). The CDR3 consists of 14 residues. The whole variable domain, filled in from reference TRBV7-9 and TRBJ1-2, reads DTGVSQNPRHKITKRGQNVTFRCDPISEHNRLYWYRQTLGQGPEFLTYFQNEAQLEKSRLLSDRFSAERPKGSFSTLEIQRTEQGDSAMYLCASVISGQGYGYTFGSGTRLTVV.

V usage is TRBV25-1 and J usage is TRBJ1-5; no firm D call. The CDR3 totals 12 residues. The V gene's germline CDR1 is MGHDK and CDR2 SYGVNS. Trimming removed 8 bases from V and 4 bases from J, with 9 bases in between. The CDR3 is CASSVGNQPQHF. CDR3 bases: TGTGCCAGCTCTGTGGGGAATCAGCCCCAGCATTTT.

The chain recombines TRBV30 with TRBJ1-5; D remains ambiguous. This CDR3 comprises 12 residues. Germline V gene sequence: CDR1 GTSNPN, CDR2 SVGIG (reference sequence). The ends were cut back, 3 bases at V and 6 bases at J, with 9 bases in the middle. The CDR3 loop reads CAWSPAGQPQHF. The CDR3 DNA is TGTGCCTGGAGCCCAGCCGGTCAGCCCCAGCATTTT.

The V and J genes are TRBV6-4 and TRBJ1-2; D ambiguous. V lost 6 bases and J lost 8, with 10 bases in between. The CDR3 is 11 amino acids. Germline CDR1 is MRHNA and CDR2 is SNTAGT. The DNA for the CDR3 is TGTGCCAGCAGGGAGGGAAGAGGCTACACCTTC. It codes for CASREGRGYTF.

The sample holds a few counts of this clonotype. The rearrangement uses TRBV23-1 and TRBJ1-1; D ambiguous. TRBV23-1 is recorded as an ORF, its role being uncertain. Deletions cut 3 bases from V and 5 bases from J, with 13 bases between. The CDR3 spans 14 residues. The CDR3 is CASSHLSGRTEAFF. CDR3 in DNA: TGCGCCAGCAGTCATCTATCCGGGCGAACTGAAGCTTTCTTT.

The chain employs TRBV7-2 and TRBJ2-7; unclear D gene. Looked up from germline, CDR1 is SGHTA and CDR2 is FQGNSA. This CDR3 has 12 amino acids. V was cut by 2 bases and J by 7 bases, with 9 bases left in between. CDR3 DNA sequence: TGTGCCAGCAGCTTATCCCGCAGGGAGCAGTACTTC. This encodes CASSLSRREQYF.

V usage is TRBV7-8 and J usage is TRBJ2-3, with D perhaps matching TRBD2 (5 bases). The V gene's germline CDR1 is SGHVS and CDR2 FQNEAQ. The CDR3 has 16 amino acids. V dropped 3 bases and J dropped 2 bases, with 15 bases sitting between them. The CDR3 nucleotides read TGTGCCAGCAGCTTTCCGGGAATAGGATACACAGATACGCAGTATTTT. Its translation is CASSFPGIGYTDTQYF.

The gene calls are TRBV7-9 and TRBJ1-2; the match to TRBD1 covers 7 bases. V shed 2 bases, J shed 4 bases, and the junction held 7 bases outside the gene matches. CDR3 length: 15 amino acids. The germline V gene has CDR1 SEHNR and CDR2 FQNEAQ (reference sequence). CDR3 protein: CASSLPGTVIYGYTF. The CDR3 coding sequence is TGTGCCAGCAGCTTACCCGGGACAGTCATCTATGGCTACACCTTC.